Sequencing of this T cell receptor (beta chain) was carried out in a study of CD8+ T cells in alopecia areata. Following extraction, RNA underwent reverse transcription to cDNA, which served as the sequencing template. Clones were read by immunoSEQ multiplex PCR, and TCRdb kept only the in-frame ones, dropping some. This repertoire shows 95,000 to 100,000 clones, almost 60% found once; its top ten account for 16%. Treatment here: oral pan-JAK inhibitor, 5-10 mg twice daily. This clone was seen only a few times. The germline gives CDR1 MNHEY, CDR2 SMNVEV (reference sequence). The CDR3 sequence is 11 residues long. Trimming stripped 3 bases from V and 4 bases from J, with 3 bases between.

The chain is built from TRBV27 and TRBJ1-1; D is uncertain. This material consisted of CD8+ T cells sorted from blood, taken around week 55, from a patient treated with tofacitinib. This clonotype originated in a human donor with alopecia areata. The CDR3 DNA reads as TGTGCCAGCAGTTTCGGCACTGAAGCTTTCTTT. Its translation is CASSFGTEAFF.